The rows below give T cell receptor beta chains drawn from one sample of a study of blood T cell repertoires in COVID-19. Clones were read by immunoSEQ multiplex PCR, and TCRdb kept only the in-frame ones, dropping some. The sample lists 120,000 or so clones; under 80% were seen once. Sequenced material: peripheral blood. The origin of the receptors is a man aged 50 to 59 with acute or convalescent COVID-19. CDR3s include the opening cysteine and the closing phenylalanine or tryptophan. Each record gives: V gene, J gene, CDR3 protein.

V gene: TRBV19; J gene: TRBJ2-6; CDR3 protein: CASSIFLRISGANVLTF
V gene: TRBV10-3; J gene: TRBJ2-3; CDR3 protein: CAISEALAGVTDTQYF
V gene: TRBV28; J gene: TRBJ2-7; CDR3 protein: CASSPHKLAGGSYEQYF
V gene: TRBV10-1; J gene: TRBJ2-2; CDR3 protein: CASSEASGGLFTGELFF
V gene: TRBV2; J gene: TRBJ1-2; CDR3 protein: CASRSGGDGYTF
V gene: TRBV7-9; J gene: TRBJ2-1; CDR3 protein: CASSSDWVTSGEQFF
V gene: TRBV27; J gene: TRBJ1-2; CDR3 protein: CASSPQTGRETF
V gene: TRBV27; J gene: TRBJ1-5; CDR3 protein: CASSSYRGRAQHF
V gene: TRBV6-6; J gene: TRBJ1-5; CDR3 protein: CATAGSFDQPQHF
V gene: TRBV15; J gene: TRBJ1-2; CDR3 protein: CATSPGARGYGYTF
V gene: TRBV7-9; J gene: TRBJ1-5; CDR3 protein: CASSLSWQAGQPQHF
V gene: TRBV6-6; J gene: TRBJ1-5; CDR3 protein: CASSSGGPQHF
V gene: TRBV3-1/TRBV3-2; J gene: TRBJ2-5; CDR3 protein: CASSQDWGSPMETQYF
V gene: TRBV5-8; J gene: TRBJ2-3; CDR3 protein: CASSLSAGTSTDTQYF
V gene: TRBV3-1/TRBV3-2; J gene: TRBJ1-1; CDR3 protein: CASSQQGVNTEAFF
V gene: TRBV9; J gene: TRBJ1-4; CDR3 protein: CASSPSHRGKEKLFF
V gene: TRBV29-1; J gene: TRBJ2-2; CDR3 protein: CSVLGDSNTGELFF
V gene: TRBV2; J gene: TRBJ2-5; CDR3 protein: CASSDSVSGGTETQYF
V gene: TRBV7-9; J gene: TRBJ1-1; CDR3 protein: CASSPSPGQAFRVAEAFF
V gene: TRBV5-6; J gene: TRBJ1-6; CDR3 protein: CASSFRTGGNHSPLHF
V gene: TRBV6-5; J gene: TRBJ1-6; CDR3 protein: CASTRSRVANSPLHF
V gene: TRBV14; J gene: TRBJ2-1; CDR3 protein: CASSPSMAGVIHNEQFF
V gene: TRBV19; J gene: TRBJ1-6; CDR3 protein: CASRGAGGVSPLHF
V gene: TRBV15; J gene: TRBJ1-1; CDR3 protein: CATSRGTTDETEAFF
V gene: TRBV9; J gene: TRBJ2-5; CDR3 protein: CASSAGTSGSETQYF
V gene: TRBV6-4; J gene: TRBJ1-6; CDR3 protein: CASSDRTNSPLHF
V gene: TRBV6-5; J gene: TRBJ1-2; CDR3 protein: CASSSPGDYGYTF
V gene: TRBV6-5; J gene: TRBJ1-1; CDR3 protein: CASSPGTGLSEAFF
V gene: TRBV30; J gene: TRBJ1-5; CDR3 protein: CAWSVTDDQPQHF
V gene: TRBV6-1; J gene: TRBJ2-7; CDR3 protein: CASSEDRVTHSYEQYF
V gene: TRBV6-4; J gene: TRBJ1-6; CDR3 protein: CASSVGVENSPLHF
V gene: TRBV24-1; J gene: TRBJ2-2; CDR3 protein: CATSADNTGELFF
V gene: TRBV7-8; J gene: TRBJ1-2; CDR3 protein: CASSLVAGETNYGYTF
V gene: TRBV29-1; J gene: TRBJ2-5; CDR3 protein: CSVEGASGSLQETQYF
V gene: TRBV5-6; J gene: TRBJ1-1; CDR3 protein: CASSGRTGWAFF